This entry is about one T cell receptor (beta chain). Its antigen is still unknown. The data are from a study of cytomegalovirus exposure and HLA in healthy donors. CDR1 and CDR2 from the germline V gene are SGHRS and YFSETQ. V lost 4 bases and J lost 6; bases outside the gene matches: 5. The CDR3 is 14 amino acids. This table comes from immunoSEQ multiplex PCR, and its TCRdb copy is limited to in-frame clones, with some not included. The sample lists approximately 160,000 clones; roughly 95% were seen once. Study-wide points: Investigators reported around 150 TCR beta chains as tied to cytomegalovirus. Published work reported that the classifier diagnosed cytomegalovirus status with high specificity and sensitivity. CMV antigen specificity was confirmed in vitro for a few CMV-associated chains. The finding came from a later analysis; first-cohort TCR clusters tended to co-occur in the roughly 110 validation repertoires.

The chain has TRBV5-1 and TRBJ1-5, with 9 bases matching TRBD1. This receptor was taken from a woman aged 18-35 years in good health and CMV-seronegative. Sequencing was performed on PBMCs. The CDR3 reads CASSPGTGPQPQHF. Here the CDR3 DNA reads TGCGCCAGCAGCCCCGGGACAGGGCCTCAGCCCCAGCATTTT.